These 21 T cell receptor beta chains share one sample of origin, sequenced in a study of blood T cell repertoires in COVID-19. The assay was immunoSEQ multiplex PCR, and TCRdb's table has in-frame clones only and misses some. The data contain about 200,000 clones, approximately 78% of them singletons. Sequencing used peripheral blood. The receptors here all came from a woman of 80 years or more with COVID-19, enrolled during active disease.

The chain uses TRBV30 and TRBJ1-3; D remains unclear. The CDR3 runs to 13 residues. Germline V gene lookup returns CDR1 GTSNPN and CDR2 SVGIG (reference sequence). V was shortened by 2 bases and J by 2 bases, with 7 bases between the two germline ends. The CDR3 sequence: CAWSLAPGNTIYF. The CDR3 region has the DNA TGTGCCTGGAGTTTGGCCCCTGGAAACACCATATATTTT. Supplemented by reference TRBV30 and TRBJ1-3, the full variable domain reads SQTIHQWPATLVQPVGSPLSLECTVEGTSNPNLYWYRQAAGRGLQLLFYSVGIGQISSEVPQNLSASRPQDRQFILSSKKLLLSDSGFYLCAWSLAPGNTIYFGEGSWLTVV.

In regard to this clone: Distinct nucleotide sequences in the sample also encode this CDR3. J is TRBJ1-1 and V is TRBV6-5; 7 positions agree with TRBD1. J was trimmed by 2 bases and V by 5 bases; bases with no gene match: 2. The CDR3 covers 13 residues. Per the germline V gene, CDR1 is MNHEY and CDR2 is SVGAGI. CDR3 nucleotide sequence: TGTGCCAGCAGTCGACAGGGAAACACTGAAGCTTTCTTT. Translation gives CASSRQGNTEAFF.

This clone was detected a few times. The chain employs TRBV21-1 and TRBJ1-6; the table gives TRBD1 as D, unverified against the DNA. TRBV21-1 is listed as a pseudogene. CDR3 length: 19 residues. The CDR3 protein is CASSKVHYGQSSYNSPLHF. The CDR3, as DNA: TGTGCCAGCAGCAAAGTGCATTACGGACAGAGCTCCTATAATTCACCCCTCCACTTT.

This chain uses TRBV19 with TRBJ1-1; 8 bases align to TRBD1. V lost 7 bases and J lost 2; bases outside the gene matches: 6. Germline CDR1 and CDR2: LNHDA and SQIVND (reference sequence). The CDR3 extends over 14 amino acids. The CDR3 loop is CASTGRGRNTEAFF. The CDR3 DNA follows: TGTGCCAGTACCGGCAGGGGGCGAAACACTGAAGCTTTCTTT.

The chain couples TRBV18 to TRBJ2-3; D is perhaps TRBD1 (6 bases). Trimming removed 6 bases from V and 0 bases from J, with 7 bases in between. CDR1 and CDR2 (germline): KGHSH, LQKENI. The CDR3 covers 13 residues. CDR3 residues: CASSGASTDTQYF. The CDR3 bases are TGTGCCAGCTCGGGGGCCAGCACAGATACGCAGTATTTT.

The rearrangement uses TRBV11-3 and TRBJ2-5, with D perhaps matching TRBD2 (7 bases). Germline assignment: CDR1 SGHNT and CDR2 YENEEA. The CDR3 consists of 14 residues. Deletions cut 5 bases from V and 2 bases from J, with 12 bases between. CDR3 in DNA: TGTGCCAGCAGCCCCGGGGGGCTGCAAGAGACCCAGTACTTC. This codes for CASSPGGLQETQYF.

The chain joins TRBV21-1 to TRBJ1-1. TRBV21-1 is marked as a pseudogene. The CDR3 sequence is 16 residues long. CDR3 region: CASSKLGLSGRTEAFF. DNA of the CDR3: TGTGCCAGCAGCAAATTGGGACTCTCAGGGAGGACTGAAGCTTTCTTT.

The chain combines TRBV29-1 with TRBJ1-1; 7 positions agree with TRBD1. The germline CDR1 and CDR2 sequences are SQVTM and ANQGSEA. CDR3 length equals 16 residues. V shed 6 bases and J 0 bases; nucleotides not matched to a gene: 13. The CDR3 loop reads CSVMTGISRMNTEAFF. The CDR3 nucleotides are TGCAGCGTCATGACAGGGATTTCGAGAATGAACACTGAAGCTTTCTTT.

The genes are TRBV28 and TRBJ2-3; TRBD1 aligns across 12 bases. The CDR3 is 16 amino acids. Germline CDR1 reads MDHEN; CDR2 reads SYDVKM. The ends lost 5 bases at V and 3 bases at J; junction bases unmatched: 6. Here the CDR3 reads CASSITGQGATDTQYF. In DNA, the CDR3 is TGTGCCAGCAGTATCACGGGACAGGGGGCAACAGATACGCAGTATTTT.

V gene TRBV4-3 combines with J gene TRBJ1-5; D ambiguous. The CDR3 runs 9 residues. Trimming took 4 bases from V and 11 from J, leaving 3 bases between them. Germline CDR1 and CDR2: LGHNA and YSLEER. In nucleotides, the CDR3 is TGCGCCAGCAGCCCGGCCCAGCATTTT. Translating gives CASSPAQHF.

CDR3 DNA sequence: TGTGCCAGCAGTGAAAGGCTAGCGCAAGAGACCCAGTACTTC. Its protein product is CASSERLAQETQYF. The V call is TRBV2, the J call TRBJ2-5; possible D gene TRBD2, 6 bases. Germline V lookup: CDR1 SNHLY, CDR2 FYNNEI. The CDR3 spans 14 residues. V dropped 2 bases and J dropped 2 bases, with 9 bases sitting between them.

This clone has only one observation. The chain couples TRBV9 to TRBJ1-1; a weak D match, TRBD1 (5 bases). This CDR3 region has 13 residues. V was shortened by 0 bases and J by 3 bases, with 6 bases between the two germline ends. Germline values: CDR1 SGDLS, CDR2 YYNGEE. The CDR3 DNA reads TGTGCCAGCAGCGTAGTAGGGGACACTGAAGCTTTCTTT. As protein: CASSVVGDTEAFF.

The V call is TRBV12-5, the J call TRBJ1-5; no definite D call. In germline, CDR1 is LGHNT, CDR2 FRNRAP. V was pared by 4 bases and J by 5 bases, with 3 bases between. The CDR3 spans 11 residues. CDR3 loop: CASGSDQPQHF. The CDR3 DNA reads TGTGCTAGTGGTTCCGATCAGCCCCAGCATTTT.

The genes are TRBV19 and TRBJ1-1; D unresolved. The germline gives CDR1 LNHDA, CDR2 SQIVND (reference sequence). The V gene lost 2 bases and the J gene lost 0 bases, with 7 bases spanning the gap. CDR3 size: 14 residues. CDR3 sequence: CASSIHGVNTEAFF. Here the CDR3 DNA reads TGTGCCAGTAGTATACACGGGGTGAACACTGAAGCTTTCTTT.

The chain is built from TRBV6-2 or TRBV6-3 and TRBJ2-1; D possibly corresponds to TRBD2 (5 bases). The CDR3 is 13 amino acids. Germline CDR1 reads MNHEY; CDR2 reads SVGEGT. The V gene lost 6 bases and the J gene lost 2 bases, with 8 bases spanning the gap. In DNA, the CDR3 is TGTGCCAGCAGCTCCGGGACCTACAATGAGCAGTTCTTC. Its protein product is CASSSGTYNEQFF.

The V and J genes are TRBV5-5 and TRBJ2-7; 10 positions match TRBD1. From germline, CDR1 is SGHKS and CDR2 YYEKEE (reference sequence). The CDR3 runs to 14 residues. V was pared by 4 bases and J by 7 bases, with 8 bases of the junction left unmatched. The CDR3 DNA is TGTGCCAGCAGCGGCCGACAGGGGGCGGGTGAGCAGTACTTC. Amino acid sequence: CASSGRQGAGEQYF.

The V gene is TRBV30, the J gene TRBJ2-5; D gene uncertain. The CDR3 is made up of 13 amino acids. Germline-derived CDR1 and CDR2 are GTSNPN and SVGIG (reference sequence). V was clipped by 4 bases and J by 0 bases, with 9 bases between them. The CDR3 loop reads CAWTRWYQETQYF. The CDR3 nucleotides are TGTGCCTGGACACGGTGGTACCAAGAGACCCAGTACTTC.

The CDR3 reads CASSLVVAGEYEQYF. CDR3 nucleotide sequence: TGCGCCAGCAGCTTGGTGGTAGCGGGAGAGTACGAGCAGTACTTC. The V and J genes are TRBV5-1 and TRBJ2-7; 9 nucleotides match TRBD2. V was pared by 0 bases and J by 4 bases, with 5 bases of the junction left unmatched. Germline V lookup: CDR1 SGHRS, CDR2 YFSETQ. The CDR3 covers 15 residues.

The chain has TRBV12-5 and TRBJ1-2, with D perhaps matching TRBD1 (6 bases). The CDR3 loop spans 12 amino acids. The germline V gene has CDR1 LGHNT and CDR2 FRNRAP. Trimming took 6 bases from V and 4 from J, leaving 9 bases between them. The CDR3, as DNA: TGTGCTAGTGGAGTGACAGGCTATGGCTACACCTTC. Translated: CASGVTGYGYTF.

V usage is TRBV7-2 and J usage is TRBJ2-7; 8 bases map to TRBD1. Trimming took 5 bases from V and 2 from J; bases not matched to a gene: 2. The CDR3 is 13 amino acids. From germline, CDR1 is SGHTA and CDR2 FQGNSA. The CDR3, as DNA: TGTGCCAGCAGCACACAGGGGGCCTACGAGCAGTACTTC. Translating it yields CASSTQGAYEQYF. Full variable domain (missing parts from reference TRBV7-2 and TRBJ2-7): GAGVSQSPSNKVTEKGKDVELRCDPISGHTALYWYRQSLGQGLEFLIYFQGNSAPDKSGLPSDRFSAERTGGSVSTLTIQRTQQEDSAVYLCASSTQGAYEQYFGPGTRLTVT.

This clone was recorded a few times. The rearrangement uses TRBV28 and TRBJ2-7; D call uncertain. Germline V lookup: CDR1 MDHEN, CDR2 SYDVKM. V lost 6 bases, J lost 3 bases, and 3 bases lay in between. The CDR3 totals 10 residues. DNA for the CDR3: TGTGCCAGCAGCCACTACGAGCAGTACTTC. Translated: CASSHYEQYF.